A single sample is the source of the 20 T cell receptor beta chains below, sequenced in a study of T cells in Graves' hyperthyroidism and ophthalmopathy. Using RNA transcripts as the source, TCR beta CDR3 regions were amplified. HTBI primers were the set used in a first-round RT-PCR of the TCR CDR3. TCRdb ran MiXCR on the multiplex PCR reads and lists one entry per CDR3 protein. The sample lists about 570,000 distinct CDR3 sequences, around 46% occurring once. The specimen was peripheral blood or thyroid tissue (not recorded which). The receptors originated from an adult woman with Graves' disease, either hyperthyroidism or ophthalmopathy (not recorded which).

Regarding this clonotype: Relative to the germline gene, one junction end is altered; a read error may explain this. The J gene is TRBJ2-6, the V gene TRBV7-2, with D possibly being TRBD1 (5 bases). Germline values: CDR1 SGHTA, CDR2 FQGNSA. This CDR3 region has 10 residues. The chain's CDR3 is CASSLQGQGF. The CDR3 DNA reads TGTGCCAGCAGCTTACAGGGTCAGGGTTTC.

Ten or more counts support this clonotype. Written as DNA, the CDR3 is TGCAGTGCTTTCGACAGGAACGGAAACACCATATATTTT. Amino acids: CSAFDRNGNTIYF. This sequence joins TRBV20-1 and TRBJ1-3, with a possible D match to TRBD1 (6 bases). Germline CDR1 DFQATT, CDR2 SNEGSKA (reference sequence). The CDR3 runs to 13 residues. V was shortened by 5 bases and J by 4 bases, with 12 bases between the two germline ends.

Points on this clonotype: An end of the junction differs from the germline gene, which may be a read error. CDR3 sequence reads: CASSWTSYERYF. CDR3 sequence (DNA): TGTGCCAGCAGTTGGACCTCCTACGAGCGGTACTTC. The rearrangement uses TRBV12-3 or TRBV12-4 and TRBJ2-7; D not certain. This CDR3 has 12 residues.

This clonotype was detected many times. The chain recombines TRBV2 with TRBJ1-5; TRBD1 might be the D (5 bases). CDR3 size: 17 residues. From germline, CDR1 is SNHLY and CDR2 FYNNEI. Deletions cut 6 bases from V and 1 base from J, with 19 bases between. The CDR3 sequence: CASRAPGWDGSNQPQHF. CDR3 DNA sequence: TGTGCCAGCAGGGCCCCTGGTTGGGACGGGAGCAATCAGCCCCAGCATTTT.

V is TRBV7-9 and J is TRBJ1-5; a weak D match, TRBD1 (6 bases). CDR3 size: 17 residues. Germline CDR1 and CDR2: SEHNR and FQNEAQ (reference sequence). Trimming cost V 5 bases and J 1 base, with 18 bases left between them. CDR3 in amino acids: CASSQTAGVVSNQPQHF. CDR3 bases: TGTGCCAGCAGCCAGACTGCAGGGGTGGTAAGCAATCAGCCCCAGCATTTT.

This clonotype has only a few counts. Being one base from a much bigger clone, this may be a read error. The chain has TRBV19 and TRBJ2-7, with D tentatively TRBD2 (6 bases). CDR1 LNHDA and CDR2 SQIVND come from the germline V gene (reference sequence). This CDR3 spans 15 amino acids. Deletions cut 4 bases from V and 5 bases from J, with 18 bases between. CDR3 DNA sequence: TGTGCCAGTAGTAGGGTGTGGACCCCGGGGGACGAGCAGTACTTC. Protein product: CASSRVWTPGDEQYF.

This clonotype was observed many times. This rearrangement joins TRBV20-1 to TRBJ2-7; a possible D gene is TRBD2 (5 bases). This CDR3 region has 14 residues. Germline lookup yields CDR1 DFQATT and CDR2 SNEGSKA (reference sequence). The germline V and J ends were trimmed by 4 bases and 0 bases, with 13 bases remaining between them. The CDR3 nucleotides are TGCAGTGCTAAAGAGAGAGGGAGCTCCTACGAGCAGTACTTC. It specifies CSAKERGSSYEQYF.

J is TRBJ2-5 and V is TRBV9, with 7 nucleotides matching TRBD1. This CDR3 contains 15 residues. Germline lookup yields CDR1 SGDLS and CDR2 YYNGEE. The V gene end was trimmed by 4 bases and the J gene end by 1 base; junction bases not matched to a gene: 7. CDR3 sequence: CASSSLQGLQETQYF. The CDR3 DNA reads TGTGCCAGCAGCTCACTACAGGGGCTCCAAGAGACCCAGTACTTC.

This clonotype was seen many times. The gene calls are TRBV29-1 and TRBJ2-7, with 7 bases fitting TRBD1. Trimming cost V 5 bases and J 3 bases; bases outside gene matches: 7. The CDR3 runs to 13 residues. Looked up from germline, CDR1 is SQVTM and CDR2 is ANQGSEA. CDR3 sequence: CSVLRDSDYEQYF. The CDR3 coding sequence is TGCAGCGTTCTCCGGGACAGTGACTACGAGCAGTACTTC.

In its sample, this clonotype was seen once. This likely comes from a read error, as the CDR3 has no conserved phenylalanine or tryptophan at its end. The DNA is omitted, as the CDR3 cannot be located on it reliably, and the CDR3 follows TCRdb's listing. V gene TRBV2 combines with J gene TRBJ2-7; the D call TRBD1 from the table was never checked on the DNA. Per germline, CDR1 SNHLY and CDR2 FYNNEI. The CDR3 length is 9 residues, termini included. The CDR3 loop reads CASSGQPHR.

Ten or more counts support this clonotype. The CDR3 reads CASNDLDRPYEQYF. The CDR3 coding sequence is TGTGCCAGCAATGACCTGGACCGACCCTACGAGCAGTACTTC. The rearrangement uses TRBV27 and TRBJ2-7; D is unresolved. V was cut by 7 bases and J by 2 bases, with 15 bases left in between. This CDR3 contains 14 residues. Germline-derived CDR1 and CDR2 are MNHEY and SMNVEV (reference sequence).

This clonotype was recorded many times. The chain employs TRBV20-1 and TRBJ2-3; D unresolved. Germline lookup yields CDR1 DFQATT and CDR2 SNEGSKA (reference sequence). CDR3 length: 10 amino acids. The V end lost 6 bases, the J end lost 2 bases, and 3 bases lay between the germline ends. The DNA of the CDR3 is TGCAGTGCCCACACAGATACGCAGTATTTT. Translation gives CSAHTDTQYF.

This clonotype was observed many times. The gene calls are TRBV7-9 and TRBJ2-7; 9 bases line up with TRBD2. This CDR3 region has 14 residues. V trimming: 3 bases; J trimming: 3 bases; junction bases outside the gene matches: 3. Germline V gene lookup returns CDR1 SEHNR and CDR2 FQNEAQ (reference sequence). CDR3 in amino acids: CASSFILAGYEQYF. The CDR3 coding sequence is TGTGCCAGCAGCTTTATACTAGCGGGCTACGAGCAGTACTTC.

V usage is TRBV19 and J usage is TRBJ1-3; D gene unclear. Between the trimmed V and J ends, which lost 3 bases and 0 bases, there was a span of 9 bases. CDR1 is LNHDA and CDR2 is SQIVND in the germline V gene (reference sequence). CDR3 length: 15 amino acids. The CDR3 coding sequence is TGTGCCAGTAGTATTGGAGCGAACTCTGGAAACACCATATATTTT. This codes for CASSIGANSGNTIYF.

The CDR3 loop reads CASSMPSGGRGYTF. CDR3 DNA sequence: TGCGCCAGCAGCATGCCTTCGGGGGGGCGAGGCTACACCTTC. The chain links TRBV5-1 to TRBJ1-2; maybe TRBD1 (6 bases). The V end was cut by 4 bases, the J end by 8 bases, with 18 bases between. CDR3 length: 14 residues. Germline V CDR1 and CDR2: SGHRS, YFSETQ.

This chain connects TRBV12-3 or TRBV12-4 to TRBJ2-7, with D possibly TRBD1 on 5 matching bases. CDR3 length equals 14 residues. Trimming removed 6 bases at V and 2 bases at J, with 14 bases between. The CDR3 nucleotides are TGTGCCAGCAGCCCCTACAGGACCCCCTACGAGCAGTACTTC. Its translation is CASSPYRTPYEQYF.

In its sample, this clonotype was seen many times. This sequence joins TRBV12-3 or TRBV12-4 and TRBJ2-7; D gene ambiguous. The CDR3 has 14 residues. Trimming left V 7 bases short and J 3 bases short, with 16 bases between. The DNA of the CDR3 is TGTGCCAGCAACGCGGAAGGGTTGGACTACGAGCAGTACTTC. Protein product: CASNAEGLDYEQYF.

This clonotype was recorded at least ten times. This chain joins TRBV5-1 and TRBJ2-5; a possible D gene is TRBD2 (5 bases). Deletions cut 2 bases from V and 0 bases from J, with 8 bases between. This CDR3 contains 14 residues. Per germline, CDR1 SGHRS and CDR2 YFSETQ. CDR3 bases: TGCGCCAGCAGCTTAAGAGGGTACCAAGAGACCCAGTACTTC. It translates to CASSLRGYQETQYF.

For the CDR3, the DNA is TGTGCCATCAAGACTAGCGGGAACACCGGGGAGCTGTTTTTT. This translates into CAIKTSGNTGELFF. The chain employs TRBV10-3 and TRBJ2-2; 9 nucleotides line up with TRBD2. CDR1 and CDR2 from the germline V gene are ENHRY and SYGVKD. There are 14 residues in the CDR3. The ends lost 7 bases at V and 1 base at J; junction bases unmatched: 1.

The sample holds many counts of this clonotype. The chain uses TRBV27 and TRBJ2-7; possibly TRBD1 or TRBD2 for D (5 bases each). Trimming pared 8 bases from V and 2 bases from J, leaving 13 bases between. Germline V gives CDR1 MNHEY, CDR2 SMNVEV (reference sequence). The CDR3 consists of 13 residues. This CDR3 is CASAWDQTYEQYF. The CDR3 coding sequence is TGTGCCAGCGCCTGGGACCAAACCTACGAGCAGTACTTC.